A selection of T cell receptor beta chains follows, all from one sample in a study of cytomegalovirus exposure and HLA in healthy donors. Assay: immunoSEQ multiplex PCR; the TCRdb copy retains only in-frame clones and omits some. The specimen's table records around 88,000 clones. The sequenced sample was PBMCs. These TCRs come from a girl between 5 and 17 years old in good health and CMV-seropositive. Each CDR3 is given with its conserved first and last residue. A D gene is named only where the DNA matches it firmly.

TRBJ2-7,14,NA,TRBV19,TGTGCCAGTAGTATAGAGACGGGTACCTACGAGCAGTACTTC,CASSIETGTYEQYF
TRBJ1-3,18,TRBD1,TRBV28,TGTGCCAGCAGTTCTTGGACAGGGACTTACTTCTCTGGAAACACCATATATTTT,CASSSWTGTYFSGNTIYF
TRBJ1-2,16,TRBD1,TRBV2,TGTGCCACCCACTTGGACAGGGGGGGCGGCGACTATGGCTACACCTTC,CATHLDRGGGDYGYTF
TRBJ2-1,13,NA,TRBV28,TGTGCCAGCAGTAGAGGACTCCCGGGTGAGCAGTTCTTC,CASSRGLPGEQFF
TRBJ1-6,17,NA,TRBV25-1,TGTGCCAGCAGTGAACACTTTAGCAGGGTGAATCCCTCACCCCTCCACTTT,CASSEHFSRVNPSPLHF
TRBJ1-3,14,NA,TRBV27,TGTGCCAGCAGTTTATCCGGGTTAGGAAACACCATATATTTT,CASSLSGLGNTIYF
TRBJ1-6,13,NA,TRBV6-1,TGTGCCAGCAGTGAACGGACAGAATCGCCCCTCCACTTT,CASSERTESPLHF
TRBJ2-3,15,TRBD2,TRBV7-3,TGTGCCAGCAGCTTAGAAGCGGGGGCCACAGATACGCAGTATTTT,CASSLEAGATDTQYF
TRBJ1-3,15,NA,TRBV6-5,TGTGCCAGCAGCGAAAGGACTGTCTCTGGAAACACCATATATTTT,CASSERTVSGNTIYF
TRBJ2-1,16,TRBD2,TRBV19,TGTGCCAGTAGTGCCGGACTAGCGGGGGTGGACAATGAGCAGTTCTTC,CASSAGLAGVDNEQFF
TRBJ1-2,12,NA,TRBV4-2,TGTGCCAGCAGACCGAACAGCTATGGCTACACCTTC,CASRPNSYGYTF
TRBJ1-1,13,TRBD1,TRBV28,TGTGCCAGCAGCCGCGGGACAGCTTTTGAAGCTTTCTTT,CASSRGTAFEAFF
TRBJ2-3,18,NA,TRBV28,TGTGCCAGCAGTTTCCACTGGGGGGAAGCACAGAGGGGAGATACGCAGTATTTT,CASSFHWGEAQRGDTQYF
TRBJ2-7,14,TRBD2,TRBV4-1,TGCGCCAGCAGCCAAATAGCGGGGGCTTACGAGCAGTACTTC,CASSQIAGAYEQYF
TRBJ2-2,15,NA,TRBV5-1,TGCGCCAGCAGCTTGGAGACAAAGAACACCGGGGAGCTGTTTTTT,CASSLETKNTGELFF
TRBJ1-2,11,NA,TRBV9,TGTGCCAGCAGCGCTCAACAGGTCTACACCTTC,CASSAQQVYTF
TRBJ2-7,14,TRBD1,TRBV25-1,TGTGCCAGCAGTGTCGGGACAGGCAGGTACGAGCAGTACTTC,CASSVGTGRYEQYF
TRBJ2-1,15,NA,TRBV7-6,TGTGCCAGCAGCTTAGGGCTAGAACCCTACAATGAGCAGTTCTTC,CASSLGLEPYNEQFF
TRBJ1-6,13,NA,TRBV6-5,TGTGCCAGCAGTTCAGCTAGACTTTCACCCCTCCACTTT,CASSSARLSPLHF
TRBJ2-7,14,TRBD1,TRBV5-4,TGTGCCAGCAGCATGGGACAGGGCTTGGGAGAGCAGTACTTC,CASSMGQGLGEQYF
TRBJ2-1,14,TRBD2,TRBV7-2,TGTGCCAGCAGCTTTAGCGGGGGGGTCGATGAGCAGTTCTTC,CASSFSGGVDEQFF
TRBJ2-7,13,NA,TRBV18,TGTGCCAGCTCACCGATGACAGATAGCGAGCAGTACTTC,CASSPMTDSEQYF
TRBJ1-1,13,TRBD1,TRBV9,TGTGCCAGCAGCCCCCAGGGGGACACTGAAGCTTTCTTT,CASSPQGDTEAFF
TRBJ2-3,15,TRBD2,TRBV6-1,TGTGCCAGCAGTGAAACCACGACTAGCGGGGATACGCAGTATTTT,CASSETTTSGDTQYF
TRBJ2-7,16,TRBD1,TRBV25-1,TGTGCCAGCAGTGAATACGGACAGGGAACGTCGATAGAGCAGTACTTC,CASSEYGQGTSIEQYF
TRBJ2-1,11,NA,TRBV5-6,TGTGCCAGCAGCTTCAACAATGAGCAGTTCTTC,CASSFNNEQFF
TRBJ2-1,16,NA,TRBV2,TGTGCCAGCAGTGAATCCCCCGGACTAACATACAATGAGCAGTTCTTC,CASSESPGLTYNEQFF
TRBJ1-4,15,NA,TRBV19,TGTGCCAGTAGTATAGATCCGGCAGGCCGGGAAAAACTGTTTTTT,CASSIDPAGREKLFF
TRBJ2-3,15,TRBD2,TRBV4-1,TGCGCCAGCAGCCAAACTAGCGGGGACACAGATACGCAGTATTTT,CASSQTSGDTDTQYF
TRBJ1-2,14,NA,TRBV27,TGTGCCAGCAGTTCCCGGGGGGGCACTATGGGCTACACCTTC,CASSSRGGTMGYTF
TRBJ1-2,12,TRBD1,TRBV5-5,TGTGCCAGCCAGGGGGAGTACTATGGCTACACCTTC,CASQGEYYGYTF
TRBJ1-3,16,TRBD1,TRBV4-1,TGCGCCAGCAGCCCCGACAGGGGTCGCTCTGGAAACACCATATATTTT,CASSPDRGRSGNTIYF
TRBJ2-3,15,TRBD1,TRBV5-1,TGCGCCAGCAGCACATGGACAGGGGGCCCAGATACGCAGTATTTT,CASSTWTGGPDTQYF
TRBJ2-5,14,NA,TRBV7-2,TGTGCCAGCAGCCCCGGAGGGGGCCTGGAGACCCAGTACTTC,CASSPGGGLETQYF
TRBJ2-7,17,TRBD1,TRBV4-2,TGTGCCAGCAGCCAAGACAGGGGGCTAACCGCCCCCTACGAGCAGTACTTC,CASSQDRGLTAPYEQYF
TRBJ2-5,14,NA,TRBV13,TGTGCCAGCTCTGAGGGGGGGCGTGGAGAGACCCAGTACTTC,CASSEGGRGETQYF
TRBJ1-5,16,NA,TRBV2,TGTGCCAGCAGGGACGGGAGGCGGGGATTCAATCAGCCCCAGCATTTT,CASRDGRRGFNQPQHF
TRBJ2-2,16,TRBD2,TRBV4-3,TGCGCCAGCAGCCAAGATGGGGGGGGGAACACCGGGGAGCTGTTTTTT,CASSQDGGGNTGELFF
TRBJ2-5,13,TRBD1,TRBV7-2,TGTGCCAGCAGCGACAGGGGACGAGGGACCCAGTACTTC,CASSDRGRGTQYF
TRBJ1-1,13,NA,TRBV7-9,TGTGCCAGCAGCGAGATGGCCGGGACTGAAGCTTTCTTT,CASSEMAGTEAFF
TRBJ2-2,13,TRBD2,TRBV6-5,TGTGCCAGCAGGGTAGCGGGGGCCGGGGAGCTGTTTTTT,CASRVAGAGELFF
TRBJ1-5,12,NA,TRBV2,TGTGCCAGCAGTGAAGGGAGTCAGCCCCAGCATTTT,CASSEGSQPQHF
TRBJ2-3,16,TRBD1,TRBV4-3,TGCGCCAGCAGCCAAGACGACAGGGGGCGGGCAGATAAGCAGTATTTT,CASSQDDRGRADKQYF
TRBJ1-1,12,NA,TRBV5-1,TGCGCCAGCAGCTTGTCCCCGGGTGAAGCTTTCTTT,CASSLSPGEAFF
TRBJ1-5,15,TRBD1,TRBV6-5,TGTGCCAGCAGACCTTCACAGGGGAGCAATCAGCCCCAGCATTTT,CASRPSQGSNQPQHF
TRBJ1-1,14,NA,TRBV7-9,TGTGCCAGCAGCTCTCAACAGGGTAACACTGAAGCTTTCTTT,CASSSQQGNTEAFF
TRBJ2-7,15,TRBD2,TRBV4-1,TGCGCCAGCAGCCCCCTAGCGGGGGGGCCGGACGAGCAGTACTTC,CASSPLAGGPDEQYF
TRBJ2-5,15,NA,TRBV29-1,TGCAGCGTTGAAAATGCGGGATCGTGGGAAGAGACCCAGTACTTC,CSVENAGSWEETQYF
TRBJ1-5,15,NA,TRBV4-1,TGCGCCAGCAGCCAAGACAGGGGAAGCAATCAGCCCCAGCATTTT,CASSQDRGSNQPQHF
TRBJ2-3,16,TRBD2,TRBV4-2,TGTGCCAGCAGCCCCCGGACTAGCGAGGACACAGATACGCAGTATTTT,CASSPRTSEDTDTQYF
TRBJ1-4,14,NA,TRBV7-8,TGTGCCAGCAGCTTCAGAGGTTCTAATGAAAAACTGTTTTTT,CASSFRGSNEKLFF
TRBJ2-2,14,TRBD1,TRBV5-4,TGTGCCAGCAGCTCGGGACAGAGGAACGGGGAGCTGTTTTTT,CASSSGQRNGELFF
TRBJ1-2,14,TRBD1,TRBV19,TGTGCCAGTAAGGGGTGGGGACAGAACTATGGCTACACCTTC,CASKGWGQNYGYTF
TRBJ1-1,13,NA,TRBV6-4,TGTGCCAGCAGTTCAGGATTTGGCACTGAAGCTTTCTTT,CASSSGFGTEAFF
TRBJ1-1,15,NA,TRBV4-3,TGCGCCAGCAGCCCGGGGGAGGGGGGGAACACTGAAGCTTTCTTT,CASSPGEGGNTEAFF
TRBJ2-3,16,NA,TRBV4-3,TGCGCCAGCAGCCAAGATTCAGCCAGGGCTACAGATACGCAGTATTTT,CASSQDSARATDTQYF
TRBJ1-2,12,NA,TRBV29-1,TGCAGCGCTCAGCCAGGGGACTATGGCTACACCTTC,CSAQPGDYGYTF
TRBJ2-3,13,NA,TRBV15,TGTGCCACCAGCAGAGAGCCTCAGGGTACGCAGTATTTT,CATSREPQGTQYF
TRBJ2-3,14,NA,TRBV4-3,TGCGCCAGCAGCCCTCCTGACCCCGCAGGTACGCAGTATTTT,CASSPPDPAGTQYF